These T cell receptor beta chains were read from a single sample in a study of cytomegalovirus exposure and HLA in healthy donors. Profiled with immunoSEQ multiplex PCR; TCRdb holds only in-frame clones, not every one. The data contain approximately 300,000 clones, about 80% of them singletons. The sequenced sample was PBMCs. The receptors shown here come from a girl between 2 and 10 years old in good health and CMV-seronegative. CDR3s leave out the opening cysteine and the closing phenylalanine or tryptophan. The D gene is left open where the match is weak.

ASMILDGRAPHEQY - TRBJ2-7 TRBV7-8
AISAGEKLF - TRBJ1-4 TRBV10-3
ATSREIPRRTGQLKSGNTIY TRBD1 TRBJ1-3 TRBV15
ASSPSTGFYGYT - TRBJ1-2 TRBV6-5
ASSLARADHLTSSTDTQY - TRBJ2-3 TRBV5-4
ASCGRADEQF TRBD2 TRBJ2-1 TRBV6-5
ASSQQTGGLSGANVLT TRBD1 TRBJ2-6 TRBV4-1
ASGSWDFTDTQY - TRBJ2-3 TRBV5-1
AWSGKSGGSQPQH - TRBJ1-5 TRBV30
ASSYSDIAEQETQY - TRBJ2-5 TRBV6-5
ASSQDNTGGRAASSYEQY TRBD1 TRBJ2-7 TRBV4-1
ASSGTRRSTEAF - TRBJ1-1 TRBV2
ASSPTGVDTQY TRBD1 TRBJ2-3 TRBV7-6
ASSSGGATTGELF TRBD2 TRBJ2-2 TRBV7-6
ASSEGGGTRQETQY - TRBJ2-5 TRBV2
ASGEDVGWGAF - TRBJ1-1 TRBV6-1
ASSSTVGTGVKETQY TRBD1 TRBJ2-5 TRBV7-6
ASSLTGQPMNTEAF TRBD1 TRBJ1-1 TRBV7-8
ASSWTGGFWIYEQY TRBD1 TRBJ2-7 TRBV27
ASGFLLALSTDTQY - TRBJ2-3 TRBV12-5
ASSRDRGDLLTDTQY TRBD1 TRBJ2-3 TRBV28
ATSVSSYNSPLH - TRBJ1-6 TRBV10-2
ASSLEVRGLNL - TRBJ1-1 TRBV7-8
ASGRDRAATNEKLF TRBD1 TRBJ1-4 TRBV19
ASSTGTDVTGELF - TRBJ2-2 TRBV6-4
ASSYTGDKADTEAF TRBD1 TRBJ1-1 TRBV5-5
ASSTSVGQY - TRBJ2-7 TRBV7-9
ASSPRTANTGELF - TRBJ2-2 TRBV7-9
ASSATSGTYNEQF TRBD2 TRBJ2-1 TRBV19
ASSAGTGASGELF TRBD1 TRBJ2-2 TRBV9
ASSPPWHRTDTQY - TRBJ2-3 TRBV18
SVEEDSPNYEQY - TRBJ2-7 TRBV29-1
ASSFRPEQGTRLYEQY TRBD1 - TRBV5-1
SVDSSGRSNEQF TRBD2 TRBJ2-1 TRBV29-1
ASSFSGGYT - TRBJ1-2 TRBV13
ASSQMGGRESPLH - TRBJ1-6 TRBV11-2
ASSLGAAGSYNEQF - TRBJ2-1 TRBV7-6
ASLALTGGPKETQY TRBD2 TRBJ2-5 TRBV7-8
SVAQRGGRNEQF TRBD2 TRBJ2-1 TRBV29-1
ASSPPDRGGLRY TRBD1 TRBJ2-7 TRBV18
ASSLGLGTTWVEQF TRBD2 TRBJ2-1 TRBV13
ASGASGANVLT - TRBJ2-6 TRBV27
ASSRTRDGYGYT - TRBJ1-2 TRBV7-9
ASRKQGVSH TRBD1 TRBJ1-3 TRBV28
ASSSRQWGVIANYGYT - TRBJ1-2 TRBV28
ASSIPGGTPEAF - TRBJ1-1 TRBV5-5
ASSQDYEELYYEQY - TRBJ2-7 TRBV4-1
ASSYLAGAGNTIY - TRBJ1-3 TRBV6-5
AISDSEDRANTGELF TRBD1 TRBJ2-2 TRBV10-3
ASSQDPIVGDQPQH - TRBJ1-5 TRBV4-2
ASSLGLAGNNEQF TRBD2 TRBJ2-1 TRBV5-4
ASSLGQGRGNQPQH TRBD1 TRBJ1-5 TRBV11-1
ASSFRDRDTDTQY TRBD1 TRBJ2-3 TRBV5-1
ASSLRLAGSYEQY TRBD2 TRBJ2-7 TRBV7-8
ASTGGGSYEQY TRBD2 TRBJ2-7 TRBV2
ASSPPGQGLYEQY TRBD1 TRBJ2-7 TRBV27
ASSPWTGQNTEAF TRBD1 TRBJ1-1 TRBV18
ASSGSGRAYNEQF TRBD2 TRBJ2-1 TRBV2